Here is one T cell receptor (beta chain) with its context. These data originate in a study of OX40 agonist ivuxolimab in advanced cancers. The overall study: Averaging roughly 60 years in age, with a range of 23 to 79, the cohort was approximately 84% male.

Excluded were patients having autoimmune disease history or systemic immunosuppression. This table comes from immunoSEQ multiplex PCR, and its TCRdb copy is limited to in-frame clones, with some not included. The data hold about 15,000 clones, with around nine tenths observed a single time. V was cut by 4 bases and J by 0 bases, with 4 bases left in between. This CDR3 contains 12 residues. Germline lookup yields CDR1 ENHRY and CDR2 SYGVKD. The sequence derives from an adult with an advanced solid tumor such as melanoma, head and neck, liver or kidney cancer. The sample was CD4+ or CD8+ T cells sorted from blood, taken in a trial of the OX40 agonist ivuxolimab. V is TRBV10-3 and J is TRBJ2-7, with no clear D. Here the CDR3 reads CAISGDSYEQYF. DNA for the CDR3: TGTGCCATCAGTGGAGACTCCTACGAGCAGTACTTC.